This paragraph covers one TCR beta chain sequence. CDR3 length: 16 residues. Trimming took off 4 bases at V and 1 base at J, with 17 bases between the two ends. The germline CDR1 and CDR2 sequences are SGHRS and YFSETQ. The data were obtained in a study of technical replicates of blood from a few donors. Sequenced by immunoSEQ multiplex PCR; TCRdb stores in-frame clones only, minus some. Here the sample spans roughly 61,000 clones, 95% to 98% being singletons. The clonotype originates from a human donor in good health. Source material: T cells isolated from PBMCs. The chain uses TRBV5-1 and TRBJ1-1, with a weak D call TRBD1 (5 bases). The CDR3 here is CASSLGRRGANTEAFF. The CDR3 nucleotides read TGCGCCAGCAGCCTGGGACGGCGAGGAGCGAACACTGAAGCTTTCTTT.